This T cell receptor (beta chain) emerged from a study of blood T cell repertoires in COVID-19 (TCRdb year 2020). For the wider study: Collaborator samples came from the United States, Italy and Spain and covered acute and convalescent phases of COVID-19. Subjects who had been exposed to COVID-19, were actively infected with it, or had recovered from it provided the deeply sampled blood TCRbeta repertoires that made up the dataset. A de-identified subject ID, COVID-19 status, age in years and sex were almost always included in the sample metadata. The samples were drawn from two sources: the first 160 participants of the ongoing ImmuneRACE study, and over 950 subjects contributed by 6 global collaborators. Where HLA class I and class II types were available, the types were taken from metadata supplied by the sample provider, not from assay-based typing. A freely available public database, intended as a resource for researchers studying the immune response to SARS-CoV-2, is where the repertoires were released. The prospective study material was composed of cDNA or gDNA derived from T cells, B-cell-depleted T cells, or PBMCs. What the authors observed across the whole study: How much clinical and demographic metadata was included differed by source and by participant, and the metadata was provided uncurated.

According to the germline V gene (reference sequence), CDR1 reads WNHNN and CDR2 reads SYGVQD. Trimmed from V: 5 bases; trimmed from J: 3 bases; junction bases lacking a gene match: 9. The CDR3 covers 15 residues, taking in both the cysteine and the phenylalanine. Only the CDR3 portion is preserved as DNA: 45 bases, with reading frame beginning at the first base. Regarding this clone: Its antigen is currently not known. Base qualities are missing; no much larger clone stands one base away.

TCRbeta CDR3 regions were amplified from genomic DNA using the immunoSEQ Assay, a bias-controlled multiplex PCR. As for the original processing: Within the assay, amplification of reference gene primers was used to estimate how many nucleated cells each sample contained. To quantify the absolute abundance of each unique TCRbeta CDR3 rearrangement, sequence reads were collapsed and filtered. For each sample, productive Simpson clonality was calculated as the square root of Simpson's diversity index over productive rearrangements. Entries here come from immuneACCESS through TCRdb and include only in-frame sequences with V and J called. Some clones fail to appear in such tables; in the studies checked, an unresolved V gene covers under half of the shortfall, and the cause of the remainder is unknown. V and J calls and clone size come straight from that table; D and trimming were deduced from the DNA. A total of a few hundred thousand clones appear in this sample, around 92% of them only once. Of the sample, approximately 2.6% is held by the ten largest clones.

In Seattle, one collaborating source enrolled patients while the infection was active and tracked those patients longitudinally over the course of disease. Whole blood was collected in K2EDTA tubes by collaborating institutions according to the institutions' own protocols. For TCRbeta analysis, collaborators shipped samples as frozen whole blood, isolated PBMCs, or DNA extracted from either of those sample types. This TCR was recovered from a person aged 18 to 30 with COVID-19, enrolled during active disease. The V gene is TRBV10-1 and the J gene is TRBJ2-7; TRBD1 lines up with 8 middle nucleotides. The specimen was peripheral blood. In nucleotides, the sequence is TGCGCCAGCAGTCCCGGGACAGGATACCTCTACGAGCAGTACTTC. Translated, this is CASSPGTGYLYEQYF.